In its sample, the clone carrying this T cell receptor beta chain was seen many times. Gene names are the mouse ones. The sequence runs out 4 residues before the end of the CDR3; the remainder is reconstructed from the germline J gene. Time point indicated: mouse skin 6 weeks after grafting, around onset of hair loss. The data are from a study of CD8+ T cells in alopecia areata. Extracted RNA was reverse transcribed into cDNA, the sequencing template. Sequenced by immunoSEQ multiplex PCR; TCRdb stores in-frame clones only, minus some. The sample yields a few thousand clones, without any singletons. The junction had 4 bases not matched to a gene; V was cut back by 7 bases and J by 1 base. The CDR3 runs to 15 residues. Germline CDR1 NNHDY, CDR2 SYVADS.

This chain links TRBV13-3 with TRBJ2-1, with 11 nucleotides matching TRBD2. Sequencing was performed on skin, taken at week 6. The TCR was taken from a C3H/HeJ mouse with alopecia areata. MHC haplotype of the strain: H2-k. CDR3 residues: CASAGLGGNYAEQFF. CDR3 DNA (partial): TGTGCCAGCGCCGGACTGGGGGGAAACTATGCT.